The subject of this entry is one T cell receptor (beta chain). This clone was detected once. It lacks a known antigen. Base qualities are missing; no much larger clone stands one base away. Participants in the prospective study were enrolled through a virtual design, were aged roughly 18 to 100 years, and lived in roughly 26 United States geographic areas. To assign participants to cohorts, the prospective study relied on clinical history that participants themselves reported in a screening survey and a study questionnaire. Recovered participants in ImmuneRACE Cohort 3 were defined by two consecutive negative NP/OP PCR tests, clearance by a healthcare professional, or resolution of symptoms. In the prospective study, whole blood, serum and a nasopharyngeal or oropharyngeal swab were collected from each participant by mobile phlebotomists. Over an approximately two-month period, participants in the prospective study had the option of providing additional blood draws and questionnaires. Before DNA extraction, blood samples from the prospective study were shipped at room temperature or frozen.

This record belongs to a study of blood T cell repertoires in COVID-19 (TCRdb year 2020). Notes on the research overall: The collaborator samples originated in the United States, Italy and Spain and spanned the acute and convalescent phases of COVID-19. The repertoires were released in a freely available public database meant as a resource for research on the immune response to SARS-CoV-2. HLA class I and class II types, where available, came from metadata supplied by the sample provider rather than from assay-based typing. Nearly every sample came with metadata listing a de-identified subject ID, COVID-19 status, age in years and sex. The material from the prospective study consisted of cDNA or gDNA derived from T cells, B-cell-depleted T cells, or PBMCs. The samples were drawn from the first 160 participants of the ongoing ImmuneRACE study and from more than 1,000 subjects provided by 6 global collaborators. The dataset comprised deeply sampled blood TCRbeta repertoires from subjects exposed to, actively infected with, or recovered from COVID-19. The study at large found these results: Clinical and demographic metadata were provided uncurated, with the amount varying by source and participant.

TCRbeta CDR3 regions were amplified from genomic DNA by means of the immunoSEQ Assay, a bias-controlled multiplex PCR. Per the source publication's procedure: Nucleated cell counts per sample were estimated from amplification of reference gene primers within the assay. To quantify the absolute abundance of each unique TCRbeta CDR3 rearrangement, sequence reads were collapsed and filtered. For each sample, productive Simpson clonality was calculated as the square root of Simpson's diversity index across productive rearrangements. Entries here come from immuneACCESS through TCRdb and include only in-frame sequences with V and J called. Some clones fail to appear in such tables; in the studies checked, an unresolved V gene covers under half of the shortfall, and the cause of the remainder is unknown. D and trimming were read from the DNA, whereas the V and J calls and clone size are those reported in that table. This sample is represented by 350,000 to 550,000 clones; around 89% of them were singletons. The leading ten clones occupy 0.95% to 1.3% of the sample.

This sequence was found in a young man who had recovered from COVID-19. Sequencing used PBMCs or T cells enriched from blood (not recorded which).

The bases are TGTGCCAGCAGGTTCACCGGTACGCAGTATTTT. Translated, it reads CASRFTGTQYF. The rearrangement combines TRBV28 with TRBJ2-3, with the D gene not confidently named. V gives up 6 bases and J gives up 8 bases, and the segment between their germline ends measures 9 bases. Taken from cysteine to phenylalanine, the CDR3 has 11 residues. The only DNA kept is the CDR3, 33 bases in frame from the first base. From a lookup of the germline V gene, CDR1 and CDR2 are MDHEN and SYDVKM.